The 23 T cell receptor beta chains reported below all come from one sample, sequenced in a study of tissue T cells after allogeneic stem cell transplantation (dated by TCRdb to about 2022). Libraries were made using the immunoSEQ multiplex PCR assay. In TCRdb, the immuneACCESS table is reduced to in-frame sequences with V and J assigned. These tables do not hold every clone; where another copy was compared, an unresolved V gene accounts for under half, and the others remain unexplained. Here the sample has about 48,000 clones; 73% occur a single time. Approximately 0.72% of the sample is taken by the ten largest. The sample consisted of sorted cells pooled from one or two spleens. The receptors stem from a pool of C57BL/6 mice in good health.

For this clone: Gene names and germline match the mouse. The read ends 1 residue early relative to the CDR3; the germline J gene fills the gap. The rearrangement joins TRBV14 to TRBJ2-2; the match to TRBD1 covers 7 bases. V trimming: 5 bases; J trimming: 4 bases; junction bases outside the gene matches: 2. Germline V gene sequence: CDR1 SGHDT, CDR2 FRDEAV. The CDR3 loop spans 13 amino acids. The CDR3 sequence: CASSDRATGQLYF. CDR3 DNA, as far as it was read: TGTGCCAGCAGCGACAGGGCCACCGGGCAGCTCTAC.

Notes on this clone: Genes and germline are mouse. The CDR3 end falls 1 residue outside the read, so it is completed with the germline J gene. This sequence joins TRBV12-2 and TRBJ2-1; D remains unclear. Germline loops: CDR1 SGHLS, CDR2 HYDKME. With 0 bases removed from V and 1 base from J, the gap between germline ends came to 6 bases. This CDR3 is built from 14 residues. CDR3 protein: CASSLETNYAEQFF. The sequenced part of the CDR3 DNA is TGTGCCAGCTCTCTCGAGACAAACTATGCTGAGCAGTTC.

Note on this clone: Mouse gene names and germline throughout. The CDR3 DNA, read in part, is TGTGCCAGCAGCTTAGCTGCTGGGGGGAGTGCAGAAACGCTGTAT. Protein product: CASSLAAGGSAETLY. The complete CDR3 reads CASSLAAGGSAETLYF. The rearrangement links TRBV3 to TRBJ2-3; TRBD2 aligns across 8 bases. With the read ending 1 residue before the CDR3 end, the germline J gene is used to fill in that end. V dropped 0 bases and J dropped 0; count of bases not matched to a gene: 2. CDR1 is SNHLY, CDR2 FYNGKV, per germline (reference sequence). The CDR3 is 16 amino acids.

In regard to this clone: Gene names are mouse gene names. The read terminates 1 residue ahead of where the CDR3 ends, so the germline J gene completes it. Different DNA sequences within this sample yield the same CDR3. The V call is TRBV1, the J call TRBJ2-3; weak D call: TRBD2 (7 bases). CDR1 and CDR2 (germline): NSQYPW, LRSPGD (reference sequence). V dropped 0 bases and J dropped 2 bases, with 9 bases sitting between them. CDR3 length: 15 amino acids. The sequenced CDR3 bases are TGCACCTGCAGTGCAGAAGGGGGGGTTGCAGAAACGCTGTAT. It codes for CTCSAEGGVAETLY. In full, the CDR3 reads CTCSAEGGVAETLYF. Supplemented by reference TRBV1 and TRBJ2-3, the full variable domain reads VTLLEQNPRWRLVPRGQAVNLRCILKNSQYPWMSWYQQDLQKQLQWLFTLRSPGDKEVKSLPGADYLATRVTDTELRLQVANMSQGRTLYCTCSAEGGVAETLYFGSGTRLTVL.

Of note for this clone: Genes and germline are mouse. The sequence runs out 1 residue before the end of the CDR3; the remainder is reconstructed from the germline J gene. The V call is TRBV4, the J call TRBJ1-3; tentative D call: TRBD1 (5 bases). Germline V gives CDR1 LGHDT, CDR2 YNNKQL (reference sequence). Trimming cost V 4 bases and J 4 bases, with 11 bases left between them. There are 14 residues in the CDR3. The CDR3 DNA, read in part, is TGTGCCAGCAGCTCGGACATCTCGGGAAATACGCTCTAT. Translated: CASSSDISGNTLY. The CDR3 in its entirety is CASSSDISGNTLYF.

Note on this clone: Any gene name here is a mouse gene name. The read stops 1 residue short of the end of the CDR3; the missing end is completed from the germline J gene. The J gene is TRBJ2-7, the V gene TRBV13-2, with 9 bases that match TRBD2. The germline V gene has CDR1 NNHNN and CDR2 SYGAGS (reference sequence). The ends lost 2 bases at V and 7 bases at J; junction bases unmatched: 4. The CDR3 loop spans 13 amino acids. CDR3 DNA (partial): TGTGCCAGCGGTGAGAGGACTGGGGACGAACAGTAC. This translates into CASGERTGDEQY. The whole CDR3 region reads CASGERTGDEQYF.

As to this clone: Gene names are the mouse ones. The read halts 1 residue ahead of the CDR3 end, with the missing end drawn from the germline J gene. The chain employs TRBV14 and TRBJ2-4; 10 bases line up with TRBD1. This CDR3 is built from 16 residues. The V gene's germline CDR1 is SGHDT and CDR2 FRDEAV. V lost 1 base, J lost 2 bases, and 4 bases stayed unmatched. CDR3 protein: CASSFGDRGDQNTLYF. The sequenced part of the CDR3 DNA is TGTGCCAGCAGTTTCGGGGACAGGGGTGATCAAAACACCTTGTAC.

A note on this clone: Genes and germline are mouse. The sequenced CDR3 bases are TGTGCCAGCAGCCAACAGGGACAGGGGGCGAGCACAGAAGTCTTC. Translated: CASSQQGQGASTEVF. The full CDR3 sequence reads CASSQQGQGASTEVFF. V gene TRBV2 combines with J gene TRBJ1-1, with 12 bases matching TRBD1. The CDR3 is cut off 1 residue early in the read; its end comes from the germline J gene. V shed 2 bases, J shed 4 bases, and the junction held 5 bases outside the gene matches. The CDR3 loop spans 16 amino acids. Germline-derived CDR1 and CDR2 are LGHNA and YSYQKL.

For this clone: Each gene name is a mouse one. Read coverage stops 1 residue before the CDR3 terminus; the germline J gene supplies the remainder. The rearrangement uses TRBV2 and TRBJ1-1, with TRBD1 identical over 8 bases. CDR1 is LGHNA, CDR2 YSYQKL, per germline. This CDR3 comprises 15 residues. The trim removed 2 bases at V and 4 bases at J, leaving 6 bases unmatched. CDR3 in amino acids: CASSQPQGAVTEVFF. Partial CDR3 DNA: TGTGCCAGCAGCCAACCCCAGGGGGCGGTCACAGAAGTCTTC.

A note on this clone: Gene labels here are mouse ones. The CDR3 here is CASSMLNTEVFF. Incomplete CDR3 DNA: TGTGCCAGCAGTATGCTCAACACAGAAGTCTTC. The chain recombines TRBV19 with TRBJ1-1; D is unresolved. Sequencing ends 1 residue short of the CDR3 end; the germline J gene provides the rest. The germline V and J ends were trimmed by 2 bases and 2 bases, with 4 bases remaining between them. In germline, CDR1 is FNHDT, CDR2 SITEND (reference sequence). The CDR3 covers 12 residues.

Turning to this clone: The listed genes are named as in mouse. The read terminates 1 residue before the CDR3 end, so the remaining end is supplied by the germline J gene. The chain combines TRBV1 with TRBJ2-2; 7 bases are shared with TRBD1. The V and J ends lost 4 bases and 2 bases, in that order; junction bases with no gene match: 1. The CDR3 runs 14 residues. CDR1 and CDR2 from the germline V gene are NSQYPW and LRSPGD (reference sequence). CDR3 DNA, as far as it was read: TGCACCTGCAGTGTACAGGGGAACACCGGGCAGCTCTAC. As protein: CTCSVQGNTGQLY. The entire CDR3 reads CTCSVQGNTGQLYF.

Concerning this clone: At one end the junction does not follow the germline gene, possibly because of a read error. The gene names here belong to mouse. Coverage ceases 1 residue before the CDR3 finishes, and the germline J gene fills in the end. The chain carries TRBV1 and TRBJ1-6, with 8 bases lining up with TRBD1. TRBJ1-6 is sorted into the ORF group, with uncertain function. Germline CDR1 and CDR2: NSQYPW and LRSPGD (reference sequence). This CDR3 region has 14 residues. Partial CDR3 DNA: TGCACCTGCAGAGCAGGGGGCCGGAATTCGCCCCTCTAC. This encodes CTCRAGGRNSPLY. The whole CDR3 is CTCRAGGRNSPLYF.

This clone occurred a few times. Gene names denote mouse genes. The read finishes 1 residue shy of the CDR3 end, and the germline J gene is used to complete it. The chain carries TRBV2 and TRBJ1-3; 7 bases align to TRBD1. Germline V lookup: CDR1 LGHNA, CDR2 YSYQKL. The CDR3 runs to 16 residues. With 0 bases clipped from V and 2 bases from J, the junction kept 4 bases outside the gene matches. The CDR3 DNA, read in part, is TGTGCCAGCAGCCAAGAGGGCAGGGGGACTGGAAATACGCTCTAT. Protein: CASSQEGRGTGNTLY. The entire CDR3 protein is CASSQEGRGTGNTLYF. Looking up the rest from reference TRBV2 and TRBJ1-3 gives the full variable domain: DPKIIQKPKYLVAVTGSEKILICEQYLGHNAMYWYRQSAKKPLEFMFSYSYQKLMDNQTASSRFQPQSSKKNHLDLQITALKPDDSATYFCASSQEGRGTGNTLYFGEGSRLIVV.

Comments on this clone: The gene names given are mouse names. The read halts 1 residue ahead of the CDR3 end, with the missing end drawn from the germline J gene. The chain is built from TRBV1 and TRBJ1-6; perhaps TRBD1 as D (5 bases). TRBJ1-6 is an ORF for which the function is uncertain. Germline V CDR1 and CDR2: NSQYPW, LRSPGD (reference sequence). CDR3 size: 14 residues. V lost 4 bases and J lost 4, with 8 bases in between. CDR3: CTCSGYRYNSPLYF. Partial CDR3 DNA: TGCACCTGCAGTGGCTACAGGTATAATTCGCCCCTCTAC.

Remarks on this clone: The germline and genes are mouse ones. With the read ending 1 residue before the CDR3 end, the germline J gene is used to fill in that end. The chain is built from TRBV24 and TRBJ2-3; maybe TRBD1 (5 bases). The CDR3 has 16 amino acids. V lost 0 bases and J 0 bases, leaving 10 bases between the germline ends. The germline gives CDR1 KGHTA, CDR2 FRNEEI. CDR3 sequence: CASSLYVRASAETLYF. The DNA read from the CDR3 is TGTGCCAGCAGTCTGTATGTCAGGGCGAGTGCAGAAACGCTGTAT.

As regards this clone: Gene names and germline refer to mouse. The read gets to within 1 residue of the CDR3 end, and the germline J gene fills in the rest. The chain employs TRBV13-2 and TRBJ1-3; D is ambiguous. CDR3 length: 13 residues. Trimming shortened V by 3 bases and J by 0 bases, and 4 bases separated the two germline ends. Germline V gene sequence: CDR1 NNHNN, CDR2 SYGAGS (reference sequence). CDR3 DNA (partial): TGTGCCAGCGGTGTCTCTTCTGGAAATACGCTCTAT. Its translation: CASGVSSGNTLY. The whole CDR3 sequence reads CASGVSSGNTLYF.

As concerns this clone: These gene names are mouse names. The missing CDR3 end, 1 residue past where the read stops, is filled in from the germline J gene. The chain couples TRBV13-1 to TRBJ2-5, with 7 bases identical to TRBD2. Germline V gene lookup returns CDR1 NSHNY and CDR2 SYGAGN. This CDR3 is 13 amino acids long. V was pared by 4 bases and J by 3 bases, with 2 bases of the junction left unmatched. CDR3: CASSLGVQDTQYF. The part of the CDR3 DNA that was read is TGTGCCAGCAGTCTGGGGGTTCAAGACACCCAGTAC.

To note about this clone: Each gene name is a mouse one. The CDR3 end is not reached by the read, which stops 1 residue before it; the germline J gene fills it in. This chain uses TRBV13-2 with TRBJ2-5; 10 nucleotides line up with TRBD2. With V trimmed by 0 bases and J by 5 bases, 3 bases remained unmatched. The CDR3 has 15 amino acids. CDR1 and CDR2 (germline): NNHNN, SYGAGS (reference sequence). The DNA read from the CDR3 is TGTGCCAGCGGTGATGAGCTGGGGGGGCGAGACACCCAGTAC. Its protein is CASGDELGGRDTQY. From start to end, the CDR3 is CASGDELGGRDTQYF.

Concerning this clone: Gene names are the mouse ones. The DNA read from the CDR3 is TGTGCCAGCAGTGAAGGGGACTGGGGGGATGAACAGTAC. Amino acids: CASSEGDWGDEQY. The CDR3 reads in full as CASSEGDWGDEQYF. This rearrangement joins TRBV13-3 to TRBJ2-7, with TRBD2 matching 12 bases. The observed sequence ends 1 residue before the CDR3 terminus, with the missing tail filled in from the germline J gene. CDR1 is NNHDY, CDR2 SYVADS, per germline. CDR3 length: 14 amino acids. Trimming at V came to 2 bases and at J to 5 bases, leaving 2 bases not matched to a gene.

Comments on this clone: Gene names and germline match the mouse. The CDR3 is cut off 1 residue early in the read; its end comes from the germline J gene. V usage is TRBV1 and J usage is TRBJ1-1; tentative D call: TRBD1 (6 bases). The CDR3 extends over 13 amino acids. Trimming took 5 bases from V and 5 from J, leaving 12 bases between them. The germline CDR1 and CDR2 sequences are NSQYPW and LRSPGD (reference sequence). Here the CDR3 reads CTCSPNRDTEVFF. Partial CDR3 DNA: TGCACCTGCAGTCCGAACAGGGATACAGAAGTCTTC.

On this clone: All gene names here are mouse names. The CDR3 end lies 1 residue beyond the end of the read and is filled in from the germline J gene. The chain links TRBV1 to TRBJ1-6, with D maybe TRBD1 (6 bases). TRBJ1-6 is labeled an ORF, and its function is uncertain. This CDR3 spans 15 amino acids. Trimming removed 5 bases from V and 2 bases from J, with 10 bases in between. Germline V gives CDR1 NSQYPW, CDR2 LRSPGD (reference sequence). CDR3 DNA, as far as it was read: TGCACCTGCAGTCCCCGGGACACCTATAATTCGCCCCTCTAC. Amino acids: CTCSPRDTYNSPLY. The CDR3, in full, reads CTCSPRDTYNSPLYF.

This clone occurred a few times. Gene names and germline match the mouse. The CDR3 end falls 1 residue outside the read, so it is completed with the germline J gene. The chain recombines TRBV16 with TRBJ2-7; 7 nucleotides agree with TRBD2. The J segment lost 1 base and the V segment lost 2 bases, leaving 2 bases of the junction unmatched. There are 14 residues in the CDR3. The V gene's germline CDR1 is SGHSA and CDR2 FRNQAP. The chain's CDR3 is CASSLNGGSYEQYF. The DNA read from the CDR3 is TGTGCAAGCAGCTTAAATGGGGGGTCCTATGAACAGTAC.

Notes on this clone: Gene names are mouse gene names. The observed sequence ends 1 residue before the CDR3 terminus, with the missing tail filled in from the germline J gene. The V gene is TRBV16, the J gene TRBJ2-1; tentative D call: TRBD1 (5 bases). The germline V and J ends were trimmed by 1 base and 6 bases, with 10 bases remaining between them. Germline V lookup: CDR1 SGHSA, CDR2 FRNQAP. The CDR3 spans 14 residues. CDR3 loop: CASSLGGEGAEQFF. The sequenced CDR3 bases are TGTGCAAGCAGCTTAGGAGGGGAGGGTGCTGAGCAGTTC.